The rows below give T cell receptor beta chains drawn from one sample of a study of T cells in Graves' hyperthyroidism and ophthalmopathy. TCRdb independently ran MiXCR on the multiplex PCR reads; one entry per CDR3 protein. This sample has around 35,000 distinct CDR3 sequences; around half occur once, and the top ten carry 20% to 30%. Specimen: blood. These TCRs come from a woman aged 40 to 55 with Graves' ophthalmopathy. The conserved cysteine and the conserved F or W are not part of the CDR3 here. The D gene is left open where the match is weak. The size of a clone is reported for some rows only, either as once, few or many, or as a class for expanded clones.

ASSYGTGGPHQY | TRBD1 | 12 | many | TRBJ2-5 | TRBV7-2
ASSLATGTGALNEQF | TRBD1 | 15 | NA | TRBJ2-1 | TRBV7-2
ASSRGLAGNNEQF | TRBD2 | 13 | NA | TRBJ2-1 | TRBV7-9
ATSESGTGGHGELF | TRBD1 | 14 | many | TRBJ2-2 | TRBV24-1
ASSLVTASGQAGPTNGKLF | TRBD1 | 19 | NA | TRBJ1-4 | TRBV7-7
SATPAGHQPQH | NA | 11 | NA | TRBJ1-5 | TRBV20-1
ASSEFGQQTEAGANVLT | NA | 17 | NA | TRBJ2-6 | TRBV25-1
ASSYRVGDTQY | NA | 11 | many | TRBJ2-3 | TRBV27
SGRQGLTGGYT | TRBD1 | 11 | NA | TRBJ1-2 | TRBV29-1
ASSSSGQGASSYT | TRBD1 | 13 | few | TRBJ1-2 | TRBV28
ASSYQGTGTYEQY | TRBD1 | 13 | many | TRBJ2-7 | TRBV6-2/TRBV6-3
ASSQGYQGRAGNTIY | NA | 15 | NA | TRBJ1-3 | TRBV14